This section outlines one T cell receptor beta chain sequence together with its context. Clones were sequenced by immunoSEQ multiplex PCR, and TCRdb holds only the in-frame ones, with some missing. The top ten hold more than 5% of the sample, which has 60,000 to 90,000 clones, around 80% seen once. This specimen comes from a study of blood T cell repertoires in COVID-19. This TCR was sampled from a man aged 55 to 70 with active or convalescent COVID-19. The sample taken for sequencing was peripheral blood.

This chain's CDR3 is CASSSWGRALTEQYF. DNA for the CDR3: TGTGCCAGCAGCTCCTGGGGGCGAGCACTCACCGAGCAGTACTTC. This sequence joins TRBV7-8 and TRBJ2-7, with D perhaps matching TRBD1 (6 bases). Trimming removed 4 bases at V and 6 bases at J, with 19 bases between. The CDR3 has 15 residues. Germline-derived CDR1 and CDR2 are SGHVS and FQNEAQ. Full variable domain (missing parts from reference TRBV7-8 and TRBJ2-7): GAGVSQSPRYKVAKRGQDVALRCDPISGHVSLFWYQQALGQGPEFLTYFQNEAQLDKSGLPSDRFFAERPEGSVSTLKIQRTQQEDSAVYLCASSSWGRALTEQYFGPGTRLTVT.